This TCR beta chain was observed in a study of T cells in tuberculosis. Sorting used thawed, overnight-rested PBMC stained with anti-CD3, a viability dye and GMM-loaded CD1B tetramer. The CD1B tetramers carried C32 glucose monomycolate purified from Rhodococcus equi. PBMC for tetramer sorting were first depleted of CD14-expressing monocytes. Tetramer-negative cells, approximately 100,000 per donor, were also sorted. Assay: immunoSEQ multiplex PCR; the TCRdb copy retains only in-frame clones and omits some. Of approximately 58,000 clones in the sample, approximately 91% were seen once. Source material: CD1b-GMM tetramer-negative cells sorted from PBMCs. The receptor comes from an adult woman with latent tuberculosis.

In DNA form, the CDR3 reads TGCAGCGTTTCGACAGGGTTTGATCAGCCCCAGCATTTT. Protein sequence: CSVSTGFDQPQHF. The chain employs TRBV29-1 and TRBJ1-5; 7 bases agree with TRBD1. J gave up 5 bases and V 5 bases, and 6 bases lay outside the gene matches. Per germline, CDR1 SQVTM and CDR2 ANQGSEA. CDR3 length: 13 residues. Variable domain in full (rest from reference TRBV29-1 and TRBJ1-5): SAVISQKPSRDICQRGTSLTIQCQVDSQVTMMFWYRQQPGQSLTLIATANQGSEATYESGFVIDKFPISRPNLTFSTLTVSNMSPEDSSIYLCSVSTGFDQPQHFGDGTRLSIL.